The present entry profiles one TCR beta chain with its context. In this sample, this clonotype turned up many times. It has no known antigen specificity. No much larger clonotype is one base removed from it; base qualities were not supplied. The sample comes from a study of T cell repertoires in cytomegalovirus infection (dated by TCRdb to between 2018 and 2021). Turning to the overall study: The HLA type of each donor mattered for the analysis, because public TCR beta signatures pointed to carriage of CMV infection along with the matching HLA type.

For sequencing, an Illumina HiSeq 1500 was employed. The public reads were reprocessed in TCRdb via fastp at Q25 and MiXCR, keeping in-frame beta chains. Identical CDR3 proteins give one entry, which carries the most common genes and DNA. This sample lists about 260,000 distinct CDR3 sequences; 9.1% were detected once. Around 16% of the sample is held by the ten biggest clonotypes. What the work shows at the level of the full study, not this receptor alone: Cumulative frequency of public TCR beta family members discriminated carriers of CMV infection plus the relevant HLA type in this cohort and an independent approximately 340-donor cohort. The ex vivo response was dominated by HLA-C-restricted CMV-specific TCR beta clonotypes, and the single most frequent clonotype in two of eight donors was supplied by these HLA-C-restricted clonotypes.

For CDR1 and CDR2, the germline V gene (reference sequence) lists LGHDT and YNNKEL. The CDR3 contains 15 residues, cysteine and phenylalanine counted. Here the CDR3 DNA is all that survives: 45 bases in frame from base 1. A distance of 8 bases separates the germline ends of V and J, which lose 1 base and 0 bases respectively. The chain is made from TRBV3-1 and TRBJ2-3; the D gene is perhaps TRBD2, on 6 matching bases. This TCR was sampled from a human donor in good health (CMV status not recorded). Some clones in this sample may be carry-over from other donors' samples. The sequenced sample was PBMCs. In nucleotide form, the sequence is TGTGCCAGCAGCCAAGGAGCGGGTAGCACAGATACGCAGTATTTT. The resulting protein is CASSQGAGSTDTQYF.